What follows describes a single TCR beta chain. Original data processing: By means of reference gene primer amplification, nucleated cell counts were estimated. Here immunoSEQ multiplex PCR was the method, and the copy in TCRdb shows in-frame clones only, minus some. The V and J calls and the clone size are those of that table, but D and trimming were determined from the DNA. The sample holds tens of thousands of clones, around 87% seen once. These data come from a study of blood T cell repertoires in COVID-19. Looking at the study overall: The study drew acute and convalescent COVID-19 samples from the United States, Italy and Spain. PBMCs, B-cell-depleted T cells, or T cells were the source of the cDNA or gDNA that made up the material.

Germline assignment: CDR1 MNHEY and CDR2 SMNVEV (reference sequence). V lost 6 bases and J lost 0, with 9 bases in between. This CDR3 has 15 amino acids. Sequencing used peripheral blood. The source is a man aged 40-55 years with acute or convalescent COVID-19. V is TRBV27 and J is TRBJ1-6; D is undetermined. CDR3 amino acids: CASSPGNSYNSPLHF. The CDR3 DNA sequence: TGTGCCAGCAGCCCCGGGAACTCCTATAATTCACCCCTCCACTTT.